Listed here are 15 T cell receptor beta chains from one sample, sequenced in a study of radiotherapy plus CTLA-4 blockade in lung cancer. Assay: immunoSEQ multiplex PCR; the TCRdb copy retains only in-frame clones and omits some. The sample yields 75,000 or so clones, around 73% seen once. The material sequenced was peripheral blood, taken from a patient treated with radiotherapy plus ipilimumab. Receptors originate from a human donor with non-small cell lung cancer who had a complete response to radiotherapy plus ipilimumab.

V and J are TRBV30 and TRBJ2-3; 8 bases match TRBD2. V dropped 2 bases and J dropped 13; count of bases not matched to a gene: 17. Germline V lookup: CDR1 GTSNPN, CDR2 SVGIG (reference sequence). The CDR3 length is 15 residues. The CDR3 nucleotides read TGTGCCTGGAGTAGGTATACTAGCGGCACTACCAGGGAGTATTTT. Protein sequence: CAWSRYTSGTTREYF.

This clone was detected only a few times. This chain links TRBV7-2 with TRBJ2-2; D is perhaps TRBD1 (6 bases). V was trimmed by 5 bases and J by 1 base, leaving 8 bases between them. CDR3 length: 14 amino acids. Germline CDR1 SGHTA, CDR2 FQGNSA. CDR3 coding DNA: TGTGCCAGCAGCAGGGGGAAGAACACCGGGGAGCTGTTTTTT. It yields the protein CASSRGKNTGELFF.

The chain is built from TRBV10-2 and TRBJ1-3; 11 bases match TRBD1. The CDR3 runs 19 residues. The junction had 8 bases not matched to a gene; V was cut back by 0 bases and J by 1 base. Germline values: CDR1 WSHSY, CDR2 SAAADI. DNA of the CDR3: TGCGCCAGCAGTGAGTCCCCCAGGGGACAGGGGGTTTCTGGAAACACCATATATTTT. It translates to CASSESPRGQGVSGNTIYF.

This clone showed up just once. The chain combines TRBV6-5 with TRBJ1-1, with D possibly matching TRBD1 (5 bases). V shed 7 bases and J shed 0 bases, with 12 bases lying between them. CDR1 is MNHEY and CDR2 is SVGAGI in the germline V gene. The CDR3 extends over 14 amino acids. The DNA for the CDR3 is TGTGCCAGCAACCCTGACAGAATGAACACTGAAGCTTTCTTT. Its protein product is CASNPDRMNTEAFF.

The chain recombines TRBV11-3 with TRBJ2-1; 15 positions match TRBD2. V lost 5 bases to trimming and J lost 0 bases; unmatched junction nucleotides: 8. The CDR3 totals 19 residues. CDR1 SGHNT and CDR2 YENEEA come from the germline V gene. CDR3 sequence: CASSQGLAGGISSYNEQFF. Here the CDR3 DNA reads TGTGCCAGCAGCCAGGGACTAGCGGGGGGCATTAGCTCCTACAATGAGCAGTTCTTC.

V gene TRBV12-5 combines with J gene TRBJ2-1; 7 bases agree with TRBD1. Trimming removed 6 bases from V and 9 bases from J; junction bases left unmatched: 8. The CDR3 has 13 amino acids. CDR1 LGHNT and CDR2 FRNRAP come from the germline V gene. Written as DNA, the CDR3 is TGTGCTAGTGGCCCTTCACAGGGGCTTGAGCAGTTCTTC. Translated: CASGPSQGLEQFF.

V is TRBV30 and J is TRBJ2-1, with 7 bases fitting TRBD1. Germline V gene data show CDR1 as GTSNPN and CDR2 as SVGIG (reference sequence). Trimming cost V 8 bases and J 6 bases; bases outside gene matches: 13. This CDR3 has 14 amino acids. For the CDR3, the DNA is TGTGCCAGGACACGAGGGGGCAGACCCAATGAGCAGTTCTTC. Its translation: CARTRGGRPNEQFF.

This rearrangement joins TRBV15 to TRBJ1-1; 7 nucleotides match TRBD1. J was trimmed by 1 base and V by 4 bases; bases with no gene match: 6. Germline assignment: CDR1 LNHNV and CDR2 YYDKDF (reference sequence). This CDR3 has 15 amino acids. This chain's CDR3 is CATSTGQMGNTEAFF. The CDR3 DNA is TGTGCCACCAGCACGGGACAGATGGGGAACACTGAAGCTTTCTTT. The variable domain in full, completed from reference TRBV15 and TRBJ1-1, reads DAMVIQNPRYQVTQFGKPVTLSCSQTLNHNVMYWYQQKSSQAPKLLFHYYDKDFNNEADTPDNFQSRRPNTSFCFLDIRSPGLGDTAMYLCATSTGQMGNTEAFFGQGTRLTVV.

This clone came up a few times. The rearrangement uses TRBV27 and TRBJ1-1, with 7 bases lining up with TRBD1. Germline V CDR1 and CDR2: MNHEY, SMNVEV (reference sequence). J gave up 4 bases and V 5 bases, and 10 bases lay outside the gene matches. The CDR3 has 15 amino acids. The CDR3: CASSPNQAGGTEAFF. The CDR3 bases are TGTGCCAGCAGTCCCAATCAAGCAGGGGGCACTGAAGCTTTCTTT.

The chain is built from TRBV11-2 and TRBJ1-1, with D perhaps TRBD1 (5 bases). V lost 1 base, J lost 9 bases, and 9 bases lay in between. The CDR3 runs 12 residues. Per the germline V gene, CDR1 is SGHAT and CDR2 is FQNNGV. The DNA for the CDR3 is TGTGCCAGCAGCTTAGGACAGCAGAAAGCTTTCTTT. Protein sequence: CASSLGQQKAFF.

J is TRBJ2-7 and V is TRBV6-1, with 7 bases that match TRBD1. CDR3 length: 14 amino acids. CDR1 and CDR2 (germline): MNHNS, SASEGT. Losses at the gene ends were 6 bases for V and 0 bases for J; bases not matched to a gene: 5. The CDR3 region has the DNA TGTGCCAGCAGGGGACAGTGGAACTCCTACGAGCAGTACTTC. Translated: CASRGQWNSYEQYF.

This sequence joins TRBV19 and TRBJ2-2; TRBD1 agrees at 9 bases. Germline CDR1 LNHDA, CDR2 SQIVND (reference sequence). This CDR3 is 15 amino acids long. The J segment lost 7 bases and the V segment lost 6 bases, leaving 9 bases of the junction unmatched. The DNA for the CDR3 is TGTGCCAGTAGACCCGGGACAGGGTCTAGCGGGGAGCTGTTTTTT. Translation gives CASRPGTGSSGELFF.

This clone occurred a few times. The sample carries other DNA sequences with the same CDR3. The gene calls are TRBV9 and TRBJ2-3; 7 bases map to TRBD2. V trimming: 0 bases; J trimming: 1 base; junction bases outside the gene matches: 2. The CDR3 covers 15 residues. The germline V gene encodes CDR1 SGDLS and CDR2 YYNGEE. The CDR3 spells CASSVASGGTDTQYF. DNA of the CDR3: TGTGCCAGCAGCGTAGCTAGCGGAGGCACAGATACGCAGTATTTT.

This chain links TRBV6-6 with TRBJ2-7, with 8 bases that match TRBD1. The CDR3 covers 14 residues. Losses at the gene ends were 6 bases for V and 3 bases for J; bases not matched to a gene: 7. From germline, CDR1 is MNHNY and CDR2 SVGAGI (reference sequence). Here the CDR3 DNA reads TGTGCCAGCAGCCGCCGGGACAGGTTCTACGAGCAGTACTTC. Translated: CASSRRDRFYEQYF.

The chain has TRBV4-1 and TRBJ1-2, with D perhaps matching TRBD1 (6 bases). Germline lookup yields CDR1 MGHRA and CDR2 YSYEKL. The CDR3 is 21 residues long. V lost 0 bases and J 7 bases, leaving 33 bases between the germline ends. In DNA form, the CDR3 reads TGCGCCAGCAGCCAAGACGGTGCAGGAATACTTGGTGGCTTACAAGGGGGTGGCTACACCTTC. Translation gives CASSQDGAGILGGLQGGGYTF.